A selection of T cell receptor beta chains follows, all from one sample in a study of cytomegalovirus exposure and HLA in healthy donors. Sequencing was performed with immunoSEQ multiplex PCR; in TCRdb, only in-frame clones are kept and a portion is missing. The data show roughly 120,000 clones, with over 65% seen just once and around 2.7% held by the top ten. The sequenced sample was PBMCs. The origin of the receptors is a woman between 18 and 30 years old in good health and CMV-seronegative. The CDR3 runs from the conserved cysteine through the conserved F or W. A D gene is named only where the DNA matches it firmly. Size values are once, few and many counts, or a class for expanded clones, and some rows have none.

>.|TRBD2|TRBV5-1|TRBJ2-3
CASSLWGSGATDTQYF
TGCGCCAGCAGCTTGTGGGGTAGCGGGGCCACAGATACGCAGTATTTT
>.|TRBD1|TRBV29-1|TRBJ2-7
CSVEVRQGIYEQYF
TGCAGCGTTGAAGTAAGACAGGGTATCTACGAGCAGTACTTC
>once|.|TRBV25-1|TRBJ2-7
CASSGIGTFSYEQYF
TGTGCCAGCAGTGGTATCGGGACTTTTTCCTACGAGCAGTACTTC
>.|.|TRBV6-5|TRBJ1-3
CASSPDGVSGNTIYF
TGTGCCAGCAGTCCCGACGGAGTCTCTGGAAACACCATATATTTT
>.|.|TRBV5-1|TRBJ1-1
CASSSVEDTEAFF
TGCGCCAGCAGCTCGGTTGAAGACACTGAAGCTTTCTTT
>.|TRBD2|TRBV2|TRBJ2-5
CASSAYLGGMETQYF
TGTGCCAGCAGTGCCTACCTCGGGGGGATGGAGACCCAGTACTTC
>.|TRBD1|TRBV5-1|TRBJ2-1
CASSWGDRDKQFF
TGCGCCAGCAGCTGGGGTGACAGGGATAAGCAGTTCTTC
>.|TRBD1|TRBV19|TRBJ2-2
CASIRDRGNTGELFF
TGTGCCAGTATTCGGGACAGGGGGAACACCGGGGAGCTGTTTTTT
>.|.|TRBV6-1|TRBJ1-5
CASSEGLNSNQPQHF
TGTGCCAGCAGTGAGGGGCTTAATAGCAATCAGCCCCAGCATTTT
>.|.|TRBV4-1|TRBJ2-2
CASSQDSSRVGELFF
TGCGCCAGCAGCCAAGACTCTAGCCGCGTCGGGGAGCTGTTTTTT
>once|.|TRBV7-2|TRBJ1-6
CASSLARNSPLHF
TGTGCCAGCAGCCTCGCGCGAAATTCACCCCTCCACTTT
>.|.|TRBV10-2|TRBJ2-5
CAAQAENQETQYF
TGCGCCGCTCAGGCAGAGAACCAAGAGACCCAGTACTTC
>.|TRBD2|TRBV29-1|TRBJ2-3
CSVDVFAGGELDTQYF
TGCAGCGTTGATGTGTTTGCGGGGGGGGAATTAGATACGCAGTATTTT
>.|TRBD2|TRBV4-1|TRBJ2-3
CASSLIPGLAGESSTDTQYF
TGCGCCAGCAGCCTAATACCGGGACTAGCGGGGGAGAGTAGCACAGATACGCAGTATTTT
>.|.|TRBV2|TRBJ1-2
CASSEDGAYGYTF
TGTGCCAGCAGTGAAGACGGAGCCTATGGCTACACCTTC
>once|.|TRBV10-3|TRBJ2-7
CAISRDISYEQYF
TGTGCCATCAGTCGGGACATCTCCTACGAGCAGTACTTC
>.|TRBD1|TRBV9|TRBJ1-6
CASSDGTVNSPLHF
TGTGCCAGCAGCGACGGGACAGTTAATTCACCCCTCCACTTT
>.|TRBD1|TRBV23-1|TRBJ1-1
CASSQSTTGEEKTEAFF
TGCGCCAGCAGTCAATCTACGACAGGGGAGGAGAAGACTGAAGCTTTCTTT
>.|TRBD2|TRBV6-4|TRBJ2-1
CASSGEKTSGRKGGNEQFF
TGTGCCAGCAGTGGTGAGAAGACTAGCGGGAGAAAGGGTGGAAATGAGCAGTTCTTC
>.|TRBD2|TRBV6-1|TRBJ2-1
CASSSGLAVYNEQFF
TGTGCCAGCAGCTCCGGACTAGCGGTATACAATGAGCAGTTCTTC
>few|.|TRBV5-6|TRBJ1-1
CASSWGEGTEAFF
TGTGCCAGCAGTTGGGGGGAAGGCACTGAAGCTTTCTTT
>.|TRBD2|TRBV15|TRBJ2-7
CATSRTSSDEQYF
TGTGCCACCAGCAGGACTAGCTCCGACGAGCAGTACTTC
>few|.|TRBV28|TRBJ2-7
CASKKIGSSYEQYF
TGTGCCAGCAAAAAGATCGGTAGCTCCTACGAGCAGTACTTC
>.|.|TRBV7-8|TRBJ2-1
CASSLEGLVNEQFF
TGTGCCAGCAGCTTAGAAGGACTTGTGAATGAGCAGTTCTTC
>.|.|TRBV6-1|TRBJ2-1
CASSETLADSDYNEQFF
TGTGCCAGCAGTGAAACCTTAGCGGATTCTGATTACAATGAGCAGTTCTTC
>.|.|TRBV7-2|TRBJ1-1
CASSPGGTHTEAFF
TGTGCCAGCAGCCCCGGGGGGACCCACACTGAAGCTTTCTTT
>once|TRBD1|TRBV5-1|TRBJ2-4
CASSLWDSAKNIQYF
TGCGCCAGCAGCTTGTGGGACAGTGCCAAAAACATTCAGTACTTC
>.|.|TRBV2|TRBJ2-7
CASRVATSSYEQYF
TGTGCCAGCAGGGTAGCGACCAGCTCCTACGAGCAGTACTTC
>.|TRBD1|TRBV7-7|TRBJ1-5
CASSLDRDGQPQHF
TGTGCTAGCAGCCTGGACAGGGACGGCCAGCCCCAGCATTTT
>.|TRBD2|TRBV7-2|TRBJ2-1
CASSYGLAGDGEQFF
TGTGCCAGCAGCTATGGACTAGCGGGGGATGGTGAGCAGTTCTTC
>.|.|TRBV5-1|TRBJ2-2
CASTVTNTGELFF
TGCGCCAGCACCGTCACAAACACCGGGGAGCTGTTTTTT
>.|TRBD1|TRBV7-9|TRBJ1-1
CASSTGGGVTEAFF
TGTGCCAGCAGTACTGGAGGGGGCGTCACTGAAGCTTTCTTT